A single sample is the source of the 11 T cell receptor beta chains below, sequenced in a study of somatic mutations in cytotoxic T cells in rheumatoid arthritis. The repertoire was sequenced with immunoSEQ multiplex PCR; TCRdb's copy has only in-frame clones and lacks some. The top ten hold approximately 30% of the sample, which has around 12,000 clones, roughly 85% seen once. The sequenced sample consisted of CD8+ T cells sorted from blood. These TCRs come from an adult with rheumatoid arthritis.

This chain uses TRBV2 with TRBJ1-6; D is possibly TRBD1 (5 bases). This CDR3 contains 14 residues. Germline-derived CDR1 and CDR2 are SNHLY and FYNNEI. V was clipped by 1 base and J by 8 bases, with 9 bases between them. CDR3 DNA sequence: TGTGCCAGCAGTGAAGACAGGTTATATTCACCCCTCCACTTT. Its protein is CASSEDRLYSPLHF.

The chain recombines TRBV25-1 with TRBJ2-3; 7 nucleotides line up with TRBD1. The V gene end was trimmed by 8 bases and the J gene end by 2 bases; junction bases not matched to a gene: 10. The CDR3 totals 15 residues. Per the germline V gene, CDR1 is MGHDK and CDR2 is SYGVNS. This chain's CDR3 is CASLATGTVTDTQYF. The CDR3 DNA reads as TGTGCCAGCCTTGCTACCGGGACAGTCACAGATACGCAGTATTTT.

V gene TRBV2 combines with J gene TRBJ2-1; tentatively, D is TRBD1 or TRBD2 (5 bases each). Germline CDR1 SNHLY, CDR2 FYNNEI. The CDR3 extends over 14 amino acids. V lost 0 bases and J lost 12, with 15 bases in between. The CDR3 region is CASSEASSGPVQFF. The CDR3 coding sequence is TGTGCCAGCAGTGAAGCATCGTCGGGGCCAGTGCAGTTCTTC.

The V call is TRBV27, the J call TRBJ2-7, with 9 nucleotides matching TRBD2. Germline loops: CDR1 MNHEY, CDR2 SMNVEV (reference sequence). Trimming cost V 3 bases and J 5 bases; bases outside gene matches: 5. The CDR3 covers 14 residues. The CDR3 coding sequence is TGTGCCAGCAGTTTGGCGGGAGGGCCCAACGAGCAGTACTTC. Its protein product is CASSLAGGPNEQYF.

The chain joins TRBV11-2 to TRBJ2-7; 14 nucleotides line up with TRBD2. The CDR3 extends over 15 amino acids. V shed 5 bases and J 6 bases; nucleotides not matched to a gene: 6. Germline V gives CDR1 SGHAT, CDR2 FQNNGV. The CDR3 DNA follows: TGTGCCAGCAGCAACCGACTAGCGGGAGGGGTCGAGCAGTACTTC. This codes for CASSNRLAGGVEQYF. Together with reference TRBV11-2 and TRBJ2-7, the CDR3 gives the full variable domain: EAGVAQSPRYKIIEKRQSVAFWCNPISGHATLYWYQQILGQGPKLLIQFQNNGVVDDSQLPKDRFSAERLKGVDSTLKIQPAKLEDSAVYLCASSNRLAGGVEQYFGPGTRLTVT.

The gene calls are TRBV5-6 and TRBJ2-7; the match to TRBD2 covers 9 bases. V dropped 6 bases and J dropped 0; count of bases not matched to a gene: 7. This CDR3 region has 15 residues. Germline CDR1 is SGHDT and CDR2 is YYEEEE. The CDR3 is CASISTSGSSYEQYF. The CDR3 region has the DNA TGTGCCAGCATTTCGACTAGCGGAAGCTCCTACGAGCAGTACTTC. Complete variable domain (other parts from reference TRBV5-6 and TRBJ2-7): DAGVTQSPTHLIKTRGQQVTLRCSPKSGHDTVSWYQQALGQGPQFIFQYYEEEERQRGNFPDRFSGHQFPNYSSELNVNALLLGDSALYLCASISTSGSSYEQYFGPGTRLTVT.

In nucleotides, the CDR3 is TGTGCCAGCAGCGTGTTTAGCGGGGAAGGGGACGAGCAGTACTTC. Residues: CASSVFSGEGDEQYF. The V gene is TRBV9, the J gene TRBJ2-7; 8 nucleotides align to TRBD2. CDR1 and CDR2 (germline): SGDLS, YYNGEE. After removal of 2 bases from V and 5 bases from J, the junction contained 9 bases not matched to a gene. The CDR3 is 15 residues long.

The rearrangement joins TRBV7-9 to TRBJ1-4; 8 bases match TRBD1. The CDR3 has 16 residues. The junction had 8 bases not matched to a gene; V was cut back by 6 bases and J by 2 bases. Germline V lookup: CDR1 SEHNR, CDR2 FQNEAQ (reference sequence). CDR3 in amino acids: CASSQDRVVTNEKLFF. DNA of the CDR3: TGTGCCAGCAGTCAGGACAGGGTCGTTACTAATGAAAAACTGTTTTTT.

The chain uses TRBV4-2 and TRBJ2-3, with a possible D match to TRBD2 (5 bases). V dropped 3 bases and J dropped 2 bases, with 21 bases sitting between them. The CDR3 is made up of 18 amino acids. Germline CDR1 and CDR2: LGHNA and YNFKEQ. The CDR3 bases are TGTGCCAGCAGCCAGACCCGCGGGCCACTTAAATTCACAGATACGCAGTATTTT. It is translated as CASSQTRGPLKFTDTQYF.

This clone was detected once. J is TRBJ2-5 and V is TRBV9, with TRBD1 identical over 8 bases. This CDR3 has 16 residues. Germline CDR1 SGDLS, CDR2 YYNGEE. With V trimmed by 0 bases and J by 1 base, 5 bases remained unmatched. DNA of the CDR3: TGTGCCAGCAGCGTAGGGACAGGGATCTCCCAAGAGACCCAGTACTTC. Protein sequence: CASSVGTGISQETQYF.

The gene calls are TRBV29-1 and TRBJ1-3; 10 bases agree with TRBD1. Germline CDR1 and CDR2: SQVTM and ANQGSEA. The trim removed 4 bases at V and 0 bases at J, leaving 9 bases unmatched. The CDR3 totals 17 residues. The DNA for the CDR3 is TGCAGCGTTGCTGCCGGGACAGGGGTTTTCTCTGGAAACACCATATATTTT. Its translation: CSVAAGTGVFSGNTIYF.